Below, 22 T cell receptor beta chains from the same sample are listed, as sequenced in a study of vaccination effects on CD4 cells after COVID-19. Cultured cells yielded isolated CD4+ T cells after less than 11 days. Of the BNT162b2 and mRNA-1273 vaccines, participants received two doses of one or the other. Sequenced by immunoSEQ multiplex PCR; TCRdb stores in-frame clones only, minus some. The table has 66,000 or so clones, roughly four fifths seen once. No antigen is known for these receptors. This material consisted of CD4+ T cells from PBMCs cultured without peptide, taken after COVID-19 vaccination. These receptors were taken from a human donor who received a COVID-19 vaccine.

The CDR3 DNA reads as TGCGCCAGCAGCCCAATCCTGACAGGGGAGGGTGGCTACACCTTC. It translates to CASSPILTGEGGYTF. The chain uses TRBV5-1 and TRBJ1-2; 8 nucleotides line up with TRBD1. Trimming cost V 4 bases and J 7 bases; bases outside gene matches: 12. CDR1 SGHRS and CDR2 YFSETQ come from the germline V gene. The CDR3 has 15 amino acids.

CDR3 coding DNA: TGCGCCAGCAGCTCCGCGGGAGCAGTTAACTATGGCTACACCTTC. Its translation is CASSSAGAVNYGYTF. The rearrangement uses TRBV5-1 and TRBJ1-2; D call uncertain. CDR1 is SGHRS and CDR2 is YFSETQ in the germline V gene. The CDR3 has 15 amino acids. Between the trimmed V and J ends, which lost 3 bases and 1 base, there was a span of 13 bases.

This chain uses TRBV4-3 with TRBJ1-5; 7 bases are a match to TRBD1. There are 14 residues in the CDR3. Germline V gene data show CDR1 as LGHNA and CDR2 as YSLEER. V was pared by 0 bases and J by 4 bases, with 0 bases of the junction left unmatched. The CDR3: CASSQEQGNQPQHF. The DNA for the CDR3 is TGCGCCAGCAGCCAAGAACAGGGGAATCAGCCCCAGCATTTT.

This clone came up once. The rearrangement uses TRBV27 and TRBJ1-4; D possibly corresponds to TRBD1 (6 bases). The germline gives CDR1 MNHEY, CDR2 SMNVEV (reference sequence). The CDR3 extends over 20 amino acids. With 7 bases removed from V and 0 bases from J, the gap between germline ends came to 27 bases. The CDR3 sequence is CASTLTETGMTPSTNEKLFF. In DNA form, the CDR3 reads TGTGCCAGCACCCTAACCGAGACAGGAATGACCCCCTCAACTAATGAAAAACTGTTTTTT.

The chain is built from TRBV4-3 and TRBJ2-1, with TRBD2 matching over 7 bases. The CDR3 has 16 residues. Germline-derived CDR1 and CDR2 are LGHNA and YSLEER. The ends lost 3 bases at V and 0 bases at J; junction bases unmatched: 5. CDR3 nucleotides: TGCGCCAGCAGCCACGCCGGGGGGAGCTCCTACAATGAGCAGTTCTTC. Its translation: CASSHAGGSSYNEQFF.

This clone showed up just a few times. V and J are TRBV7-9 and TRBJ1-4, with 7 bases fitting TRBD1. This CDR3 contains 14 residues. The V gene end was trimmed by 3 bases and the J gene end by 7 bases; junction bases not matched to a gene: 5. Germline V gene lookup returns CDR1 SEHNR and CDR2 FQNEAQ (reference sequence). The CDR3 sequence: CASSFIGGGEKLFF. The DNA of the CDR3 is TGTGCCAGCAGCTTTATAGGGGGCGGTGAAAAACTGTTTTTT. The full variable domain, with the rest looked up from reference TRBV7-9 and TRBJ1-4, is DTGVSQNPRHKITKRGQNVTFRCDPISEHNRLYWYRQTLGQGPEFLTYFQNEAQLEKSRLLSDRFSAERPKGSFSTLEIQRTEQGDSAMYLCASSFIGGGEKLFFGSGTQLSVL.

The chain carries TRBV19 and TRBJ1-4; D gene uncertain. CDR3 length: 15 residues. Germline CDR1 LNHDA, CDR2 SQIVND (reference sequence). The V end was cut by 4 bases, the J end by 0 bases, with 9 bases between. The CDR3 coding sequence is TGTGCCAGTAGTAGGAGCGGGACAACTAATGAAAAACTGTTTTTT. Protein product: CASSRSGTTNEKLFF.

The chain has TRBV10-2 and TRBJ2-3, with D unresolved. Germline CDR1 reads WSHSY; CDR2 reads SAAADI. The V end lost 4 bases, the J end lost 6 bases, and 8 bases lay between the germline ends. The CDR3 contains 12 residues. The CDR3 sequence is CASSGGGDTQYF. The DNA for the CDR3 is TGCGCCAGCAGTGGAGGTGGGGATACGCAGTATTTT.

This chain links TRBV20-1 with TRBJ1-2, with D perhaps matching TRBD1 (5 bases). CDR1 is DFQATT and CDR2 is SNEGSKA in the germline V gene (reference sequence). This CDR3 has 11 residues. V lost 5 bases to trimming and J lost 8 bases, with 12 bases between them. CDR3 sequence reads: CSAEKGSGYTF. The CDR3 coding sequence is TGCAGTGCTGAGAAGGGGAGCGGCTACACCTTC.

The chain has TRBV20-1 and TRBJ1-2; a possible D gene is TRBD1 (5 bases). The CDR3 consists of 14 residues. Germline V CDR1 and CDR2: DFQATT, SNEGSKA (reference sequence). The V gene lost 3 bases and the J gene lost 2 bases, with 13 bases spanning the gap. The CDR3 DNA sequence: TGCAGTGCTAGTGAAGGGACTGGCAACTATGGCTACACCTTC. Its translation is CSASEGTGNYGYTF.

The chain links TRBV6-5 to TRBJ1-1, with a tentative D call TRBD1 (5 bases). Trimming took off 2 bases at V and 2 bases at J, with 12 bases between the two ends. This CDR3 is 15 amino acids long. Germline V gene lookup returns CDR1 MNHEY and CDR2 SVGAGI. The chain's CDR3 is CASSYEGGANTEAFF. The CDR3 DNA sequence: TGTGCCAGCAGTTACGAGGGTGGGGCCAACACTGAAGCTTTCTTT.

This chain joins TRBV2 and TRBJ2-7, with D perhaps TRBD1 (7 bases). The germline V and J ends were trimmed by 0 bases and 7 bases, with 13 bases remaining between them. Per the germline V gene, CDR1 is SNHLY and CDR2 is FYNNEI. This CDR3 has 14 amino acids. CDR3 nucleotides: TGTGCCAGCAGTGAAGCCCCAGGGGGGTGGGAGCAGTACGTC. Translation: CASSEAPGGWEQYV.

There are a few counts of this clone. V and J are TRBV7-2 and TRBJ1-5, with a weak D call TRBD1 (6 bases). Germline-derived CDR1 and CDR2 are SGHTA and FQGNSA. The germline V and J ends were trimmed by 1 base and 5 bases, with 12 bases remaining between them. The CDR3 runs to 15 residues. The chain's CDR3 is CASSLVGRGDQPQHF. The CDR3 DNA reads TGTGCCAGCAGCTTAGTAGGCAGGGGAGATCAGCCCCAGCATTTT. Based on the CDR3 plus reference TRBV7-2 and TRBJ1-5, the full variable domain is GAGVSQSPSNKVTEKGKDVELRCDPISGHTALYWYRQSLGQGLEFLIYFQGNSAPDKSGLPSDRFSAERTGGSVSTLTIQRTQQEDSAVYLCASSLVGRGDQPQHFGDGTRLSIL.

This sequence joins TRBV7-3 and TRBJ2-1; TRBD2 matches 11 bases. CDR1 is SGHTA and CDR2 is FQGTGA in the germline V gene. After removal of 6 bases from V and 2 bases from J, the junction contained 3 bases not matched to a gene. The CDR3 is 15 amino acids. CDR3 sequence (DNA): TGTGCCAGCAGTTTAGCGGGGGGGCCCTACAATGAGCAGTTCTTC. It yields the protein CASSLAGGPYNEQFF.

V usage is TRBV29-1 and J usage is TRBJ1-5; perhaps TRBD1 as D (5 bases). The CDR3 consists of 14 residues. Looked up from germline, CDR1 is SQVTM and CDR2 is ANQGSEA. Deletions cut 5 bases from V and 2 bases from J, with 13 bases between. For the CDR3, the DNA is TGCAGCGTTTCTGAGGGAGGGGGCAATCAGCCCCAGCATTTT. This translates into CSVSEGGGNQPQHF.

The genes are TRBV10-3 and TRBJ1-2, with 8 nucleotides matching TRBD1. CDR1 is ENHRY, CDR2 SYGVKD, per germline. The CDR3 has 13 amino acids. V lost 7 bases and J lost 2; bases outside the gene matches: 3. CDR3 DNA: TGTGCCATCACCCGACAGGGGAACTATGGCTACACCTTC. Translation: CAITRQGNYGYTF.

This clone was counted only a few times. The rearrangement uses TRBV2 and TRBJ1-1, with D unclear. The CDR3 runs to 13 residues. Germline V gene sequence: CDR1 SNHLY, CDR2 FYNNEI. Trimming removed 2 bases from V and 5 bases from J, with 9 bases in between. The CDR3 sequence is CASSEKERTEAFF. CDR3 nucleotide sequence: TGTGCCAGCAGTGAAAAGGAAAGAACTGAAGCTTTCTTT.

The CDR3 DNA reads TGTGCCAGCAGTTCGACAGGGTACGAGCAGTACGTC. Translated, it gives CASSSTGYEQYV. The V gene is TRBV6-5, the J gene TRBJ2-7; 7 bases line up with TRBD1. This CDR3 region has 12 residues. J gave up 4 bases and V 4 bases, and 1 base lay outside the gene matches. Germline V gene sequence: CDR1 MNHEY, CDR2 SVGAGI.

V and J are TRBV19 and TRBJ1-5; no firm D call. CDR3 length: 14 amino acids. V was shortened by 8 bases and J by 5 bases, with 16 bases between the two germline ends. Germline CDR1 is LNHDA and CDR2 is SQIVND (reference sequence). The CDR3 DNA sequence: TGTGCCAGTGCCCGTGGGGTGAGGGATCAGCCCCAGCATTTT. Amino acids: CASARGVRDQPQHF. Full variable domain (missing parts from reference TRBV19 and TRBJ1-5): DGGITQSPKYLFRKEGQNVTLSCEQNLNHDAMYWYRQDPGQGLRLIYYSQIVNDFQKGDIAEGYSVSREKKESFPLTVTSAQKNPTAFYLCASARGVRDQPQHFGDGTRLSIL.

The rearrangement joins TRBV5-1 to TRBJ1-1, with a weak D call TRBD1 (6 bases). Germline values: CDR1 SGHRS, CDR2 YFSETQ. Trimming left V 0 bases short and J 0 bases short, with 9 bases between. The CDR3 spans 15 residues. CDR3 sequence: CASSLVQGMNTEAFF. Written as DNA, the CDR3 is TGCGCCAGCAGCTTGGTTCAGGGGATGAACACTGAAGCTTTCTTT.

This CDR3 reads CASSPTEGVYGYTF. CDR3 bases: TGTGCCAGCTCACCAACCGAGGGAGTCTATGGCTACACCTTC. V usage is TRBV18 and J usage is TRBJ1-2; D not resolved. CDR1 is KGHSH, CDR2 LQKENI, per germline. The V end was cut by 2 bases, the J end by 4 bases, with 11 bases between. The CDR3 is 14 amino acids.

The chain joins TRBV5-1 to TRBJ2-2; TRBD2 agrees at 10 bases. This CDR3 is built from 16 residues. With 5 bases clipped from V and 7 bases from J, the junction kept 11 bases outside the gene matches. Per the germline V gene, CDR1 is SGHRS and CDR2 is YFSETQ. In DNA, the CDR3 is TGCGCCAGCAGGAGGAGCGGGGGGGCCGAGGTCGGGGAGCTGTTTTTT. Amino acid sequence: CASRRSGGAEVGELFF.